Sequencing of this TCR beta chain was carried out in a study of cytomegalovirus exposure and HLA in healthy donors. Study-wide findings and caveats: CMV serostatus was the sole immune exposure data available. In a later analysis, TCR beta V- and J-gene trimming was associated with a missense DCLRE1C variant.

It was healthy bone marrow donors who served as donors. The primer mix had 60 Vbeta and 13 Jbeta primers. TCRdb's table, derived via immunoSEQ multiplex PCR, lists solely in-frame clones and lacks some. The sample holds some 110,000 clones. Germline values: CDR1 MNHNS, CDR2 SASEGT. V lost 2 bases, J lost 4 bases, and 14 bases lay in between. The length of the CDR3 is 15 residues. As to this clone: Its antigen is undetermined.

The sample was PBMCs. The TCR was taken from a man younger than 35 in good health and CMV-seronegative. The chain uses TRBV6-1 and TRBJ2-5; possibly TRBD2 for D (7 bases). The CDR3 nucleotides are TGTGCCAGCAGTGAATATGAGGGGGGGTCAGAGACCCAGTACTTC. This encodes CASSEYEGGSETQYF.